The entry below gives a single TCR beta chain sequence along with its context. Its matching antigen is unknown. The table came from immunoSEQ multiplex PCR; TCRdb's copy has only in-frame clones and leaves some out. The table has 130,000 or so clones, roughly nine tenths seen once. Timing groups of about 4 and about 12 weeks for second doses were pooled. This sample stems from a study of T cell responses to AZD1222 COVID-19 vaccine. Overall study results and limits: Clonal diversity may have been underestimated, and the donors were mostly white British, with more females than males.

Germline V gene sequence: CDR1 MNHEY, CDR2 SVGAGI. V lost 0 bases and J lost 9, with 9 bases in between. CDR3 length: 14 amino acids. Here the sequenced sample was peripheral blood, taken 28 days after the second AZD1222 dose. The chain uses TRBV6-5 and TRBJ1-6; perhaps TRBD1 as D (5 bases). This clonotype was obtained from an adult who received the AZD1222 COVID-19 vaccine. CDR3 in DNA: TGTGCCAGCAGTTACTCGCAGGGTACTTCACCCCTCCACTTT. Translated: CASSYSQGTSPLHF.